This is a list of T cell receptor beta chains from one sample in a study of cytomegalovirus exposure and HLA in healthy donors. Only in-frame clones appear in the TCRdb table, and some are missing; sequencing was by immunoSEQ multiplex PCR. Of a few hundred thousand clones in the sample, around 80% were seen once. Sequenced: PBMCs. These receptors originate from a girl aged 2-9 years in good health and CMV-seronegative. The CDR3 runs from the conserved cysteine through the conserved F or W.

v_gene: TRBV29-1
CDR3aa: CSGGGGREGNEQYF

v_gene: TRBV6-5
CDR3aa: CASSSSYSQETQYF

v_gene: TRBV5-4
CDR3aa: CASSLLGGSTDTQYF

v_gene: TRBV13
CDR3aa: CASSSARGPDTQYF

v_gene: TRBV10-2
CDR3aa: CASSGGLWETQYF

v_gene: TRBV29-1
CDR3aa: CSVEDQGQDKSGANVLTF

v_gene: TRBV6-1
CDR3aa: CASSVVSATNEKLFF

v_gene: TRBV10-3
CDR3aa: CAISSREGKNIQYF

v_gene: TRBV29-1
CDR3aa: CSVGDEAYTF

v_gene: TRBV10-1
CDR3aa: CASSEGGLRSIYF

v_gene: TRBV18
CDR3aa: CASSPLNSSPEGYTF

v_gene: TRBV5-4
CDR3aa: CASSFGGVGNTIYF

v_gene: TRBV11-3
CDR3aa: CASSSGGLGETQYF

v_gene: TRBV18
CDR3aa: CASSPVSDQPQHF

v_gene: TRBV10-3
CDR3aa: CAISALNRGDTQYF

v_gene: TRBV25-1
CDR3aa: CASSDYLRGQKQYF

v_gene: TRBV28
CDR3aa: CASRVTGGGNYGYTF

v_gene: TRBV6-1
CDR3aa: CASSVPAGGSYEQYF

v_gene: TRBV27
CDR3aa: CASSRTGQDTQYF

v_gene: TRBV5-1
CDR3aa: CASSTGLAYEQYF

v_gene: TRBV6-5
CDR3aa: CASSYGAGAGYGYTF

v_gene: TRBV28
CDR3aa: CASSRHRGQAFF

v_gene: TRBV2
CDR3aa: CASSQLLNEKLFF

v_gene: TRBV15
CDR3aa: CATSRSVRAGADTQYF

v_gene: TRBV7-2
CDR3aa: CASSSQVHYGYTF

v_gene: TRBV7-9
CDR3aa: CASSLVPGVDEQYF

v_gene: TRBV9
CDR3aa: CASSAQSSGANVLTF

v_gene: TRBV7-9
CDR3aa: CASSFAGNEQFF

v_gene: TRBV6-1
CDR3aa: CASSEIVGGDNEQFF

v_gene: TRBV19
CDR3aa: CASSGQGIGELFF

v_gene: TRBV29-1
CDR3aa: CSVPTTGDEQFF

v_gene: TRBV27
CDR3aa: CASSSTPSGGGQETQYF

v_gene: TRBV5-4
CDR3aa: CASSPYVSGNTIYF

v_gene: TRBV9
CDR3aa: CASSSGGTDTQYF

v_gene: TRBV11-1
CDR3aa: CASSRTTGNYGYTF

v_gene: TRBV15
CDR3aa: CATSETESYEQYF

v_gene: TRBV4-2
CDR3aa: CASSVGSLGGYTF

v_gene: TRBV5-1
CDR3aa: CASIADYYSTDTQYF

v_gene: TRBV11-2
CDR3aa: CASSLAPGFYDTEAFF

v_gene: TRBV5-5
CDR3aa: CASRDGAGRYGYTF

v_gene: TRBV7-6
CDR3aa: CASSLQGTSSYEQYF

v_gene: TRBV6-1
CDR3aa: CASSGMPIDTGELFF

v_gene: TRBV25-1
CDR3aa: CASSERWLGGYTF

v_gene: TRBV20-1
CDR3aa: CSAHRGYEQYF

v_gene: TRBV2
CDR3aa: CASSEVGRSSTDTQYF

v_gene: TRBV5-1
CDR3aa: CASSSPSGVNTEAFF

v_gene: TRBV5-4
CDR3aa: CASSFAGSTEAFF

v_gene: TRBV6-6
CDR3aa: CASSNIDRVRNTEAFF

v_gene: TRBV4-2
CDR3aa: CASSQDLTGDYNSPLHF

v_gene: TRBV10-3
CDR3aa: CAISDSPGQGGQNEQFF

v_gene: TRBV7-2
CDR3aa: CASSLNPSGGGTDTQYF